This T cell receptor beta chain came from a study of T cell repertoires in ileal Crohn's disease. Study-level background: Median disease duration was about 8.2 years; approximately 32% smoked at surgery. Operated complications were stricturing disease (approximately 60%) and penetrating disease (around 39%). Findings and caveats of the study: Active smokers at surgery had more clonal expansions than non-smokers. Mucosal expansions were suggested to be mainly CD8 T cells.

Assay used: immunoSEQ multiplex PCR; TCRdb lists only in-frame clones, some missing. The data show some 5,100 clones, with 70% to 85% seen just once and around 8.9% held by the top ten. This clone came up a few times. Its antigen is undetermined. Trimming took 3 bases from V and 6 from J, leaving 15 bases between them. This CDR3 contains 14 residues. The germline V gene encodes CDR1 SGHRS and CDR2 YFSETQ. The gene calls are TRBV5-1 and TRBJ1-2; weak D call: TRBD1 (6 bases). The TCR was taken from an adult with Crohn's disease. The sequencing sample was made of ileal tissue. CDR3 DNA: TGCGCCAGCAGCTACGCAGGGGAGGGAAATGGCTACACCTTC. Translated, it gives CASSYAGEGNGYTF.